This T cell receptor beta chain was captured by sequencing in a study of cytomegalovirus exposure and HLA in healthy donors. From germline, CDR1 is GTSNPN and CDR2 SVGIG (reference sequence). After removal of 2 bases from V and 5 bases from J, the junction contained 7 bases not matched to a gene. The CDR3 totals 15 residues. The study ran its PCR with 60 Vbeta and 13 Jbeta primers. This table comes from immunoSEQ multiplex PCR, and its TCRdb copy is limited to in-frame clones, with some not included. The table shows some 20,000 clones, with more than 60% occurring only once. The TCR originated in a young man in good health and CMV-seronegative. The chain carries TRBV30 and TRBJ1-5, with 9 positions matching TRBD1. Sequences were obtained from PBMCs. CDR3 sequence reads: CAWSQGDREDQPQHF. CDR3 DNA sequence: TGTGCCTGGAGTCAAGGGGACAGGGAAGATCAGCCCCAGCATTTT.